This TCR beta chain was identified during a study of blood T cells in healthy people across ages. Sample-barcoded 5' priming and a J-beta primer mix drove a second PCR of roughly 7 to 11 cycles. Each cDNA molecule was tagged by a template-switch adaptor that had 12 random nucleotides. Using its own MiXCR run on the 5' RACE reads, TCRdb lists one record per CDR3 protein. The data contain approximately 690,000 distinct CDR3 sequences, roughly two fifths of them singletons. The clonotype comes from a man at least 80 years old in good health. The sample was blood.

The CDR3 region is CASSIKKGPGTSIGNTIYF. The CDR3 DNA reads TGTGCCAGCAGTATAAAAAAGGGTCCCGGGACAAGTATTGGAAACACCATATATTTT. The V and J genes are TRBV2 and TRBJ1-3, with D perhaps matching TRBD1 (6 bases). From germline, CDR1 is SNHLY and CDR2 FYNNEI. V dropped 5 bases and J dropped 3 bases, with 26 bases sitting between them. The CDR3 loop spans 19 amino acids.